The text below deals with one T cell receptor (beta chain). Its antigen is not known. This sample was included in a study of vaccination effects on CD4 cells after COVID-19. Overall study: Viral peptide pools were used in the ViraFEST assay to expand antigen-specific CD4+ T cells, and sequencing came afterward. Each culture well received a few million PBMC. These cells were then cultured in IMDM with approximately 10 IU/ml IL-2 and about 9.9 ug/ml peptides.

Produced via immunoSEQ multiplex PCR; TCRdb's table is partial and in-frame only. This sample has about 66,000 clones; less than 80% occur once, and the top ten carry about 2.5%. Following culture for ten to eleven days, CD4+ T cells were isolated. Participants received two doses of either the BNT162b2 or mRNA-1273 vaccine. A half-medium replacement with IL-2 medium was carried out on days 3 and 7. The CDR3 totals 14 residues. Trimming at V came to 5 bases and at J to 1 base, leaving 3 bases not matched to a gene. The germline gives CDR1 MNHEY, CDR2 SVGAGI. Study-level points and caveats: The study got few convalescent patients and did not collect any early post-infection timepoints.

The sequence was obtained from a human donor who received a COVID-19 vaccine. This specimen was CD4+ T cells from PBMCs cultured without peptide, taken after COVID-19 vaccination. The rearrangement links TRBV6-5 to TRBJ2-5, with 8 bases that match TRBD1. CDR3 coding DNA: TGTGCCAGCAGTCCAGGGACAGGCCAAGAGACCCAGTACTTC. As protein: CASSPGTGQETQYF.